These 15 T cell receptor beta chains share one sample of origin, sequenced in a study of CD8 T cells in Susac syndrome. It was with random hexamers that 0.5 to 1 ug RNA was reverse transcribed. TCRdb itself ran the immunoSEQ multiplex PCR reads through MiXCR, one entry per CDR3 protein. The repertoire holds 200,000 or so distinct CDR3 sequences, with 80% to 95% as singletons. The sequenced material came from CD8+ T cells from PBMCs. These receptor sequences come from a human donor with multiple sclerosis.

V gene TRBV19 combines with J gene TRBJ2-7; D perhaps matches TRBD2 (7 bases). This CDR3 has 14 residues. V lost 9 bases to trimming and J lost 2 bases, with 17 bases between them. From germline, CDR1 is LNHDA and CDR2 SQIVND (reference sequence). The CDR3 region is CASAPGRGAYEQYF. The CDR3 DNA reads as TGTGCCAGCGCCCCTGGGAGGGGGGCCTACGAGCAGTACTTC.

CDR3 DNA: TGTGCCAGCAGCCCGGGGAGGGGGCTACCGGCAGTAGAGACCCAGTACTTC. Encoded protein: CASSPGRGLPAVETQYF. This sequence joins TRBV9 and TRBJ2-5, with D tentatively TRBD1 or TRBD2 (7 bases each). The V and J ends lost 4 bases and 4 bases respectively, with 23 bases between them. Germline CDR1 is SGDLS and CDR2 is YYNGEE. This CDR3 is built from 17 residues.

The V gene is TRBV7-2, the J gene TRBJ2-7; either TRBD1 or TRBD2 may supply D (5 bases each). V shed 1 base and J shed 0 bases, with 10 bases lying between them. Germline V lookup: CDR1 SGHTA, CDR2 FQGNSA. The CDR3 is 15 residues long. CDR3 amino acids: CASSLDVGVSYEQYF. DNA for the CDR3: TGTGCCAGCAGCTTAGATGTGGGGGTCTCCTACGAGCAGTACTTC. Looking up the rest from reference TRBV7-2 and TRBJ2-7 gives the full variable domain: GAGVSQSPSNKVTEKGKDVELRCDPISGHTALYWYRQSLGQGLEFLIYFQGNSAPDKSGLPSDRFSAERTGGSVSTLTIQRTQQEDSAVYLCASSLDVGVSYEQYFGPGTRLTVT.

The chain combines TRBV19 with TRBJ2-4; D unresolved. V lost 3 bases to trimming and J lost 2 bases, with 8 bases between them. The CDR3 covers 14 residues. Germline CDR1 reads LNHDA; CDR2 reads SQIVND (reference sequence). The CDR3 reads CASSIPGSKNIQYF. CDR3 coding DNA: TGTGCCAGTAGTATTCCCGGGTCCAAAAACATTCAGTACTTC.

The chain carries TRBV12-3 or TRBV12-4 and TRBJ2-5; 9 bases line up with TRBD2. Trimming at V came to 8 bases and at J to 9 bases, leaving 13 bases not matched to a gene. This CDR3 is built from 14 residues. This CDR3 reads CASCLELAGRSQYF. The CDR3 nucleotides are TGTGCCAGCTGCCTGGAACTAGCGGGCCGCTCCCAGTACTTC.

The V gene is TRBV4-3, the J gene TRBJ2-7; 10 nucleotides agree with TRBD2. CDR3 size: 17 residues. J gave up 2 bases and V 0 bases, and 7 bases lay outside the gene matches. Germline V gene lookup returns CDR1 LGHNA and CDR2 YSLEER. The CDR3 here is CASSQDWAGTSAYEQYF. DNA for the CDR3: TGCGCCAGCAGCCAAGATTGGGCCGGGACTAGCGCCTACGAGCAGTACTTC.

This chain uses TRBV4-1 with TRBJ1-2; 12 nucleotides line up with TRBD1. This CDR3 region has 16 residues. Germline assignment: CDR1 MGHRA and CDR2 YSYEKL. Unmatched junction bases numbered 10, after V lost 4 bases and J lost 7 bases. The DNA of the CDR3 is TGCGCCAGCAGCCCAGACCGGGACAGGGGGCCAAGTGGCTACACCTTC. Translation: CASSPDRDRGPSGYTF.

The gene calls are TRBV7-9 and TRBJ2-1; TRBD2 agrees at 7 bases. The V gene's germline CDR1 is SEHNR and CDR2 FQNEAQ (reference sequence). The J segment lost 2 bases and the V segment lost 4 bases, leaving 5 bases of the junction unmatched. The CDR3 has 15 residues. The CDR3 reads CASSSTGTTYNEQFF. DNA of the CDR3: TGTGCCAGCAGCTCCACCGGGACTACCTACAATGAGCAGTTCTTC.

This chain connects TRBV5-1 to TRBJ2-7; D perhaps matches TRBD2 (5 bases). Trimming removed 4 bases from V and 2 bases from J, with 10 bases in between. The germline CDR1 and CDR2 sequences are SGHRS and YFSETQ. The CDR3 contains 13 residues. The CDR3 bases are TGCGCCAGCAGCGAAGACGGGGCCTACGAGCAGTACTTC. Translation: CASSEDGAYEQYF.

V is TRBV7-9 and J is TRBJ1-3; TRBD1 aligns across 7 bases. Germline V gene sequence: CDR1 SEHNR, CDR2 FQNEAQ (reference sequence). The CDR3 length is 14 residues. V gave up 5 bases and J gave up 6 bases; unmatched junction bases: 7. CDR3 amino acids: CASSRTGSLNTIYF. CDR3 nucleotide sequence: TGTGCCAGCAGCCGGACAGGATCTCTAAACACCATATATTTT.

The chain combines TRBV29-1 with TRBJ1-2; 7 bases agree with TRBD1. V lost 6 bases, J lost 4 bases, and 8 bases stayed unmatched. CDR3 length: 13 amino acids. Per the germline V gene, CDR1 is SQVTM and CDR2 is ANQGSEA. As DNA, the CDR3 is TGCAGCGTACGACAGGGCGCGGGCTATGGCTACACCTTC. Protein sequence: CSVRQGAGYGYTF.

The J gene is TRBJ2-7, the V gene TRBV20-1, with unresolved D. Germline CDR1 DFQATT, CDR2 SNEGSKA (reference sequence). V shed 0 bases and J shed 6 bases, with 15 bases lying between them. The CDR3 is 14 amino acids. CDR3 region: CSARDPDLLGEQYF. The DNA for the CDR3 is TGCAGTGCTAGAGATCCGGACCTCCTCGGCGAGCAGTACTTC.

The V call is TRBV9, the J call TRBJ1-5; 7 nucleotides align to TRBD1. There are 14 residues in the CDR3. The V and J ends lost 4 bases and 4 bases, in that order; junction bases with no gene match: 5. Germline CDR1 SGDLS, CDR2 YYNGEE. The CDR3 DNA reads as TGTGCCAGCAGCCAGGGGGGGGGAAATCAGCCCCAGCATTTT. It encodes CASSQGGGNQPQHF. Drawing the rest from reference TRBV9 and TRBJ1-5, the complete variable domain is DSGVTQTPKHLITATGQRVTLRCSPRSGDLSVYWYQQSLDQGLQFLIQYYNGEERAKGNILERFSAQQFPDLHSELNLSSLELGDSALYFCASSQGGGNQPQHFGDGTRLSIL.

The CDR3 sequence: CASSWTGSSPSTDTQYF. The CDR3 nucleotides are TGTGCCAGCAGTTGGACAGGGAGCTCCCCTAGCACAGATACGCAGTATTTT. The chain is built from TRBV6-2 or TRBV6-3 and TRBJ2-3; 8 bases align to TRBD1. Trimming at V came to 4 bases and at J to 0 bases, leaving 9 bases not matched to a gene. The CDR3 is 17 amino acids. CDR1 and CDR2 from the germline V gene are MNHEY and SVGEGT.

CDR3: CASGDRLGTDTQYF. The CDR3 DNA sequence: TGTGCCAGCGGAGACAGGCTCGGCACAGATACGCAGTATTTT. This chain links TRBV19 with TRBJ2-3, with D possibly being TRBD1 (6 bases). This CDR3 is 14 amino acids long. The germline CDR1 and CDR2 sequences are LNHDA and SQIVND (reference sequence). V lost 9 bases, J lost 1 base, and 14 bases lay in between.